This TCR beta chain was retrieved from a study of T cells in Graves' hyperthyroidism and ophthalmopathy (dated by TCRdb to about 2019). Regarding the complete study: Peripheral blood samples were taken at initial diagnosis, before any treatment was given. Once sampling was done, hyperthyroidism patients were given methimazole at a starting dose of 30 mg daily, whereas ophthalmopathy patients were given high-dose intravenous methylprednisolone. Whether ophthalmopathy could be predicted prospectively was tested in an independent validation cohort made up of 18 hyperthyroidism patients plus 17 patients who later progressed to ophthalmopathy. In addition, the study compared T-cell repertoires in thyroid tissue and in blood from a handful of Graves' hyperthyroidism patients. TCR V-J signatures able to tell the groups apart were searched for in a discovery cohort of approximately 95 patients, of whom more than 40 had Graves' ophthalmopathy and under 65 had stable Graves' hyperthyroidism. The roughly 100 discovery patients were divided at random into training and test sets in a 7:3 ratio. According to the paper, TCR Vbeta CDR3 sequencing was carried out on some 130 peripheral blood samples, which came from under 50 ophthalmopathy, approximately 78 hyperthyroidism and 17 progressor patients.

TCR beta CDR3 regions were amplified from RNA transcripts. The first round of RT-PCR for the TCR CDR3 was performed with the HTBI primer set and the Qiagen OneStep RT-PCR kit. Libraries were constructed in a second round of multiplex PCR, after which size selection and purification were performed. The libraries were sequenced on an Illumina HiSeq2000 using paired-end 100 bp reads. The source study handled its data this way. SOAPnuke was used to process the raw data, removing reads that contained adapters or uncalled bases, had a mean Phred below 15, or lacked an exact match to the constant primer or identifier. High-quality paired reads were merged using COPE v1.2.5, and each unique nucleotide sequence was defined as a clonotype. MiTCR v1.1 was used to align the clonotypes against IMGT TRBV, TRBD and TRBJ reference segments. Analysis was restricted to V-J combinations with a frequency above 0.0001, which covered 98% to 99.2% of repertoires. The TCS score was defined as the ratio of F50 (clonal expansion) to E x V (chaos), calculated using BLOSUM62-based TCRdist between CDR3 peptides within each V-J. Welch's t-statistics and random forest reduced fewer than 600 V-J features to 13, which were used in a naive Bayes classifier (R e1071). TCRdb took the public reads, trimmed them with fastp at Q25, ran MiXCR for clone calling and kept in-frame beta chains. Rows are combined by CDR3 protein, so each entry shows the most common genes and DNA. For this entry, the V and J calls and clone size follow TCRdb and not the study's own pipeline. This sample holds about 600,000 distinct CDR3 sequences; 15% to 20% were observed only once. Together, the top ten hold under 3.5% of the sample.

Overall study results and their limits: In validation, the model predicted progression to ophthalmopathy with around 71% sensitivity and around 72% specificity, a median of roughly seven months before onset. In cross-validation, a model built on a 13 V-J signature told ophthalmopathy apart from stable hyperthyroidism with just under 90% sensitivity and 81% to 82% specificity, and in testing the same model reached 80%/75%. No statistical method was used to set the sample size in advance, and investigators knew the group allocation. Blood samples also contained most of the expanded thyroid clonotypes (frequency above 0.001), which suggests that blood repertoires may reflect thyroid immune responses.

Moderately to severely active disease, a Clinical Activity Score of at least 3, a NOSPECS grade of at least 4, and a duration under 3 months were present in ophthalmopathy patients. Patients with uncontrolled infections, other autoimmune diseases, pregnancy or lactation were excluded. Clinical symptoms, serum thyroxine and TRAb, thyroid ultrasound, and orbital computed tomography formed the basis for the diagnoses. PBMCs were isolated from about 10 ml of fresh peripheral blood by Ficoll-Paque density gradient centrifugation. Trizol reagent was used to extract total RNA, and RNA quality was then checked on an Agilent 2100 Bioanalyzer. In the germline V gene, CDR1 corresponds to SNHLY and CDR2 to FYNNEI. The cysteine opens and the phenylalanine closes a CDR3 of 16 amino acids. Here the CDR3 DNA is all that survives: 48 bases in frame from base 1. For this clonotype: What this receptor recognizes is not known. A clone one base away is much larger, so this may be a read error.

The receptor's source is a woman aged 40-49 years with Graves' ophthalmopathy. Sequenced sample: blood. The chain employs TRBV2 and TRBJ2-3, with 8 central nucleotides matching TRBD2. The CDR3 protein: CASSQRLTGGPDTQYF. The sequenced DNA is TGCGCCAGCAGCCAACGACTAACGGGAGGGCCAGATACGCAGTATTTT. Reference TRBV2 and TRBJ2-3 proteins supply the regions before and after the CDR3; the full variable domain is: EPEVTQTPSHQVTQMGQEVILRCVPISNHLYFYWYRQILGQKVEFLVSFYNNEISEKSEIFDDQFSVERPDGSNFTLKIRSTKLEDSAMYFCASSQRLTGGPDTQYFGPGTRLTVL.